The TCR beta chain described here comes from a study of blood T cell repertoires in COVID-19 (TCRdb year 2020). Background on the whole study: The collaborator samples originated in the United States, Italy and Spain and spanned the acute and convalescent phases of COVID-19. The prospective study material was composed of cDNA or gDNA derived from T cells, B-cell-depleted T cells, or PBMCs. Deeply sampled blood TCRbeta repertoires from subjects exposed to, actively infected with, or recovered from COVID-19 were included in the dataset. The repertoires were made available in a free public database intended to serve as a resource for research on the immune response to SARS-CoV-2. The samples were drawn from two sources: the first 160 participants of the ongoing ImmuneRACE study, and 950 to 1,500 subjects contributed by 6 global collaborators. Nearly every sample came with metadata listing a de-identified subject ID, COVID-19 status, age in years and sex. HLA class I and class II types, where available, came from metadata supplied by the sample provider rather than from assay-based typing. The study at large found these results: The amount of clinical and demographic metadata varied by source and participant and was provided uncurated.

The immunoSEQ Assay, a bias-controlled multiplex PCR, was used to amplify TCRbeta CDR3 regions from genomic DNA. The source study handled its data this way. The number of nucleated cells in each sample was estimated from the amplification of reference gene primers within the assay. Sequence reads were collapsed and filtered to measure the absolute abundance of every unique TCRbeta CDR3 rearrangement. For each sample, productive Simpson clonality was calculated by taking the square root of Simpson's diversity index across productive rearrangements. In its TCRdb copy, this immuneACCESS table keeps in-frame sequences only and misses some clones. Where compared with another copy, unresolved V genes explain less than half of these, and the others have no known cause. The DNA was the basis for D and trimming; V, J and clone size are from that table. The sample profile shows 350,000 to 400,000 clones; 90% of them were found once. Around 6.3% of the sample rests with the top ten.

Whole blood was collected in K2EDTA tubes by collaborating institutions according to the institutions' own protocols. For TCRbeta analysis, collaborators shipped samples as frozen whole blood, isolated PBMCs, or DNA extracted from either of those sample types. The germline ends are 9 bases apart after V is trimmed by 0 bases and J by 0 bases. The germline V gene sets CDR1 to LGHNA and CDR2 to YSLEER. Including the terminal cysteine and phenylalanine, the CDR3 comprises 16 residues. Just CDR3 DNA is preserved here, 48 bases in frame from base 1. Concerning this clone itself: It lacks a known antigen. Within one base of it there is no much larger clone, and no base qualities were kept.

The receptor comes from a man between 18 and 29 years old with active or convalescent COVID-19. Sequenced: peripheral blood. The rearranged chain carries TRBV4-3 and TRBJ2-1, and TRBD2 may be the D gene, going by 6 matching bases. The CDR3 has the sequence CASSQDGGSSYNEQFF. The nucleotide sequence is TGCGCCAGCAGCCAAGATGGGGGGAGCTCCTACAATGAGCAGTTCTTC.